This TCR beta chain was identified during a study of T cell responses to AZD1222 COVID-19 vaccine. TCRdb's table, derived via immunoSEQ multiplex PCR, lists solely in-frame clones and lacks some. Seen here are under 150,000 clones, roughly 92% observed once, and the top ten hold 0.9% to 1.3%. Study conclusions and caveats: Researchers report vaccine-associated CD4 TCRs spanning spike, with dominance at 160-218 and 743-854. The study sampled repertoires only after the peak T cell response.

Notes on this clone: Its antigen remains unidentified.

With V trimmed by 3 bases and J by 4 bases, 7 bases remained unmatched. This CDR3 has 16 residues. From germline, CDR1 is LGHDT and CDR2 YNNKEL (reference sequence). Samples with a second dose at about 4 or about 12 weeks were pooled together. The genes are TRBV3-1 (or the pseudogene TRBV3-2) and TRBJ1-5; 9 bases agree with TRBD1. Sequenced material: peripheral blood, taken 28 days after the second AZD1222 dose. This sequence was found in an adult who received the AZD1222 COVID-19 vaccine. For the CDR3, the DNA is TGTGCCAGCAGCCAGGGTTACAGGGGGCGTAATCAGCCCCAGCATTTT. As protein: CASSQGYRGRNQPQHF.